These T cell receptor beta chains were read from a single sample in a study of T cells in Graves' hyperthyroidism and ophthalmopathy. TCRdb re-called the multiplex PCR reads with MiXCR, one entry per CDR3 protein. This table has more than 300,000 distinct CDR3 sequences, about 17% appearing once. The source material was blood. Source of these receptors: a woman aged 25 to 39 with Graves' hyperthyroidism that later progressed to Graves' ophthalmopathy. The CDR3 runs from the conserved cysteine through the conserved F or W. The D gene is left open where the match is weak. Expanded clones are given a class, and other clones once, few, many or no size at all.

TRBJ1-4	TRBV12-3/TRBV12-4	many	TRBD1	CASSYRGEKLFF	TGTGCCAGCAGCTACAGGGGTGAAAAACTGTTTTTT
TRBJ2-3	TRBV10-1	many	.	CASSENPGTSTDTQYF	TGCGCCAGCAGTGAGAATCCAGGGACTAGCACAGATACGCAGTATTTT
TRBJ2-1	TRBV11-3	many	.	CASSHGAYNEQFF	TGTGCCAGCAGCCATGGGGCCTACAATGAGCAGTTCTTC
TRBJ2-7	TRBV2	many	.	CASSEVSWGSPHEQYF	TGTGCCAGCAGTGAAGTTTCCTGGGGGTCCCCCCACGAGCAGTACTTC
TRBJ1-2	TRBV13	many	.	CASSLGTFSNYGYTF	TGTGCCAGCAGCTTAGGCACATTCTCTAACTATGGCTACACCTTC
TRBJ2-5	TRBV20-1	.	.	CGARQNRQQGHQETQYF	TGCGGTGCGAGACAGAATCGGCAGCAGGGACACCAAGAGACCCAGTACTTC
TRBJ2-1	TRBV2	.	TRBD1	CASTRKGGQGYNEQFF	TGTGCCAGCACTAGGAAGGGGGGACAGGGCTACAATGAGCAGTTCTTC
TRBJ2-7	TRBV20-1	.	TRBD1	CSASGQAGTYEQYF	TGCAGTGCTAGCGGACAGGCTGGGACATACGAGCAGTACTTC
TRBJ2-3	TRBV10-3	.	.	CAVGESSPLSPDTQYF	TGTGCCGTCGGTGAGTCGTCACCCCTATCCCCAGATACGCAGTATTTT
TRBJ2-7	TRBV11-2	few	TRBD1	CASSKTGIIDTYEQYF	TGTGCCAGCAGCAAGACAGGGATTATCGATACCTACGAGCAGTACTTC
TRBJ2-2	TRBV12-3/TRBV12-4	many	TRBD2	CASSARLAGVVNTGELFF	TGTGCCAGCAGCGCCAGACTAGCGGGGGTCGTGAACACCGGGGAGCTGTTTTTT
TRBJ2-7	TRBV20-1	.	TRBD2	CSARETGLAGGTYEQYF	TGCAGTGCTAGAGAGACGGGGCTAGCGGGGGGGACCTACGAGCAGTACTTC
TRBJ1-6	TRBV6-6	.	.	CASSYRRGGNSPLHF	TGTGCCAGCAGTTACCGCAGGGGCGGGAATTCACCCCTCCACTTT
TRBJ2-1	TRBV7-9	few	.	CASSLVVGPHNEQFF	TGTGCCAGCAGCTTAGTGGTAGGGCCTCACAATGAGCAGTTCTTC
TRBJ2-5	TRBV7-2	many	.	CASSLRPQETQYF	TGTGCCAGCAGCTTACGGCCGCAAGAGACCCAGTACTTC
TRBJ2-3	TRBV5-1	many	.	CASSLLGDADTQYF	TGCGCCAGCAGCTTGCTGGGGGATGCAGATACGCAGTATTTT
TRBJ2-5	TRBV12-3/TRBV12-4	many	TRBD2	CASSSGREETQYF	TGTGCCAGCAGCTCAGGGAGGGAAGAGACCCAGTACTTC
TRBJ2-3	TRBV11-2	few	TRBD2	CASSSMTSGFTDTQYF	TGTGCCAGCAGCTCGATGACTAGCGGATTCACAGATACGCAGTATTTT
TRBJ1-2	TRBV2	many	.	CASSESGEGDIYGYTF	TGTGCCAGCAGTGAATCTGGAGAGGGAGATATCTATGGCTACACCTTC
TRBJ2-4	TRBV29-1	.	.	CSVEGDLAKNIQYF	TGCAGCGTTGAAGGGGACCTAGCCAAAAACATTCAGTACTTC
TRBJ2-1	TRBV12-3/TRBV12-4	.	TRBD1	CASRGTGAEQFF	TGTGCCAGCAGGGGGACAGGGGCTGAGCAGTTCTTC
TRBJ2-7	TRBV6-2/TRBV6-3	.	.	CASSPGPGEQYF	TGTGCCAGCAGTCCCGGACCGGGCGAGCAGTACTTC
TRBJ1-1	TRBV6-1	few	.	CASRKKVGTEAFF	TGTGCCAGCAGGAAAAAAGTAGGGACTGAAGCTTTCTTT
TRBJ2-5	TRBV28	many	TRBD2	CASNPVGLAEQETQYF	TGTGCCAGCAACCCCGTGGGACTAGCGGAACAAGAGACCCAGTACTTC
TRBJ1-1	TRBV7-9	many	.	CASSAGPMNTEAFF	TGTGCCAGCAGCGCGGGACCTATGAACACTGAAGCTTTCTTT
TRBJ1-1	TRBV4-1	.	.	CASNQVSRALNTEAFF	TGCGCCAGCAACCAAGTCTCGAGGGCCCTGAACACTGAAGCTTTCTTT
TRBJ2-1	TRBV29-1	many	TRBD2	CGETSATMGNEQFF	TGCGGCGAGACTAGCGCGACGATGGGCAATGAGCAGTTCTTC
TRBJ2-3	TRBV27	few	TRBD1	CASSRDRGTTDTQYF	TGTGCCAGCAGTCGGGACAGGGGAACCACAGATACGCAGTATTTT
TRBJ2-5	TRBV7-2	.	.	CASSLVVGQETQYF	TGTGCCAGCAGCTTAGTGGTCGGCCAAGAGACCCAGTACTTC
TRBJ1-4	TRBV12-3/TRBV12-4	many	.	CASSPPTGRKLFF	TGTGCCAGCAGTCCTCCCACAGGGCGGAAACTGTTTTTT
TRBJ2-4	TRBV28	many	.	CASSFLKYSAKNIQYF	TGTGCCAGCAGTTTCCTTAAGTATTCGGCCAAAAACATTCAGTACTTC
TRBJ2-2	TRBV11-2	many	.	CASSLLTGYHGELFF	TGTGCCAGCAGCTTATTAACAGGGTATCACGGGGAGCTGTTTTTT
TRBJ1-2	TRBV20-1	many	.	CSASPWGYGYTF	TGCAGTGCTAGTCCCTGGGGCTATGGCTACACCTTC
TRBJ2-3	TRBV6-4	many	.	CASSDSAGITDTQYF	TGTGCCAGCAGTGACTCGGCAGGGATCACAGATACGCAGTATTTT
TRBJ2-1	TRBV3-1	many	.	CASSQFHEQFF	TGTGCCAGCAGCCAATTTCATGAGCAGTTCTTC
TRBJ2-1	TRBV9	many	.	CASSVGGSGGGNEQFF	TGTGCCAGCAGCGTAGGGGGTAGCGGAGGGGGGAATGAGCAGTTCTTC
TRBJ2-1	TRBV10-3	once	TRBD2	CAISDLTSGRGYEQFF	TGTGCCATCAGTGACCTGACTAGCGGGAGGGGCTATGAGCAGTTCTTC
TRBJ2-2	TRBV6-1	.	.	CASSEHETGELFF	TGTGCCAGCAGTGAACACGAAACCGGGGAGCTGTTTTTT
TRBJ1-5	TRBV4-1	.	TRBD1	CASSQPDREGQPQHF	TGCGCCAGCAGCCAGCCTGACAGGGAGGGTCAGCCCCAGCATTTT
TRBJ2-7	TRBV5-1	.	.	CASSLDGGPSREQYF	TGCGCCAGCAGCTTGGACGGAGGGCCCTCGAGGGAGCAGTACTTC
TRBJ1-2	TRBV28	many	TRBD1	CASSLRTGGYTF	TGTGCCAGCAGTCTACGGACAGGAGGCTACACCTTC
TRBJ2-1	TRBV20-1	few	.	CSAKPKERVLEQFF	TGCAGTGCTAAACCTAAGGAGCGGGTTCTTGAGCAGTTCTTC
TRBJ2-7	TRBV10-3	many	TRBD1	CAISEQGENEQYF	TGTGCCATCAGTGAGCAGGGGGAGAACGAGCAGTACTTC
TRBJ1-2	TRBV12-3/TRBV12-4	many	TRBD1	CASSSARRDSDYGYTF	TGTGCCAGCAGTTCGGCCCGGAGGGACAGCGACTATGGCTACACCTTC
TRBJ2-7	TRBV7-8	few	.	CASLSRAGSDEQYF	TGTGCCAGCCTCTCCCGGGCCGGGAGCGACGAGCAGTACTTC
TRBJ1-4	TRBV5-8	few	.	CASSPWGGFGGGEKLFF	TGTGCCAGCAGCCCGTGGGGTGGCTTCGGGGGAGGTGAAAAACTGTTTTTT
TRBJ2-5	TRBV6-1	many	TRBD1	CASSEKTGGAETQYF	TGTGCCAGCAGTGAAAAGACAGGGGGCGCGGAGACCCAGTACTTC
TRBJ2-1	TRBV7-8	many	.	CASSHPRGSLYNEQFF	TGTGCCAGCAGCCACCCTCGGGGGAGCCTCTACAATGAGCAGTTCTTC
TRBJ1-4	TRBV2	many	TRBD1	CASSEEEDRTGRVNEKLFF	TGTGCCAGCAGTGAAGAAGAAGACAGGACAGGGAGGGTTAATGAAAAACTGTTTTTT
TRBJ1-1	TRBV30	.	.	CACAGLIKTEAFF	TGTGCCTGCGCAGGGCTGATTAAGACTGAAGCTTTCTTT
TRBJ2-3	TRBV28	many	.	CASSLLGRASTDTQYF	TGTGCCAGCAGTTTATTGGGTAGGGCTAGCACAGATACGCAGTATTTT
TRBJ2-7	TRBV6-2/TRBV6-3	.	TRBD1	CASNLPTQGVGEQYF	TGTGCCAGCAATCTCCCAACGCAGGGGGTCGGCGAGCAGTACTTC
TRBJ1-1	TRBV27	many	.	CASSLSWQLNTEAFF	TGTGCCAGCAGTTTATCTTGGCAGCTGAACACTGAAGCTTTCTTT
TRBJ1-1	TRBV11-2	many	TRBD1	CASSSPLGQGDLPEAFF	TGTGCCAGCAGCTCCCCTCTTGGACAGGGGGATCTACCTGAAGCTTTCTTT
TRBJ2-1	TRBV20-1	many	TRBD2	CSATPILGTRVGAVNEQFF	TGCAGTGCTACCCCTATTTTAGGGACTAGAGTCGGGGCCGTCAATGAGCAGTTCTTC